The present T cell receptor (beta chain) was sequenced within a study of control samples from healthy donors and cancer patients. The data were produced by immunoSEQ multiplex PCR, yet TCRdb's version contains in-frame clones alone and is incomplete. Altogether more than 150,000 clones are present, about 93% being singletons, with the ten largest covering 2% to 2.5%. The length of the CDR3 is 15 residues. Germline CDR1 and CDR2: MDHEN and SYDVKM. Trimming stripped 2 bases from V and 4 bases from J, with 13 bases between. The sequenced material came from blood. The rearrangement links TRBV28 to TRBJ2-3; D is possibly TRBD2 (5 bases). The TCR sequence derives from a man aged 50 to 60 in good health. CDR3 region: CASSLNGVGADTQYF. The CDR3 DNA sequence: TGTGCCAGCAGTTTAAACGGGGTTGGCGCAGATACGCAGTATTTT.